This T cell receptor beta chain was sequenced in a study of cytomegalovirus exposure and HLA in healthy donors. Details on this clone: Antigen: not known. This CDR3 fails to terminate in the conserved phenylalanine or tryptophan, so it likely reflects a read error.

Study-level findings and limits: Previously analyzed data showed that most TCR beta V segments were productive at a frequency of about 87% or about 30%. Accurate prediction of HLA-A and HLA-B alleles (for most subjects) was reportedly achieved from TCR beta sequences. In a later analysis, productive TCRs from donors in an Asian-associated ancestry cluster reportedly carried fewer N-insertions than the cohort mean.

The primer mix had 60 Vbeta and 13 Jbeta primers. The table came from immunoSEQ multiplex PCR; TCRdb's copy has only in-frame clones and leaves some out. The sample consists of 100,000 to 150,000 clones, over 9.5% of them appearing once. Per germline, CDR1 SNHLY and CDR2 FYNNEI. V shed 8 bases and J shed 9 bases, with 8 bases lying between them. This CDR3 contains 10 residues. The sample consisted of PBMCs. The chain couples TRBV2 to TRBJ1-5; D is unclear. The source of this sequence is a woman aged 18-35 years in good health and CMV-seropositive. The CDR3: CASGRGPQHV. CDR3 coding DNA: TGTGCCAGCGGGCGAGGGCCCCAGCATGTT.